The TCR beta chain under discussion was sequenced for a study of T-cell reconstitution after alpha-beta-depleted transplantation in children. Trimming cost V 0 bases and J 1 base, with 11 bases left between them. CDR1 and CDR2 from the germline V gene are SGDLS and YYNGEE. This CDR3 contains 16 residues. For TCRbeta, the library was prepared with unique molecular identifiers. Each CDR3 protein gets one entry after TCRdb re-called the PCR reads with MiXCR. The sample has some 600,000 distinct CDR3 sequences; roughly 13% are singletons. The chain combines TRBV9 with TRBJ2-1; D call uncertain. The clonotype originates from a male patient aged 5 to 17 who had a stem cell transplant for acute myeloid leukemia, so the T cells may come from the graft donor. This specimen consisted of PBMCs, mostly from graft donor cells, obtained 360 days after TCRalphabeta/CD19-depleted stem cell transplant. The chain's CDR3 is CASSVAPASSYNEQFF. The CDR3 coding sequence is TGTGCCAGCAGCGTAGCACCGGCTTCGTCCTACAATGAGCAGTTCTTC. Full variable domain (rest looked up from reference TRBV9 and TRBJ2-1): DSGVTQTPKHLITATGQRVTLRCSPRSGDLSVYWYQQSLDQGLQFLIQYYNGEERAKGNILERFSAQQFPDLHSELNLSSLELGDSALYFCASSVAPASSYNEQFFGPGTRLTVL.